The rows below give T cell receptor beta chains drawn from one sample of a study of cytomegalovirus exposure and HLA in healthy donors. This table comes from immunoSEQ multiplex PCR, and its TCRdb copy is limited to in-frame clones, with some not included. The sample includes some 160,000 clones, 60% to 85% of them seen just once. Input material: PBMCs. Source of these receptors: a woman in her 30s in good health and CMV-seronegative. Each CDR3 is given with its conserved first and last residue. Fields, in order: V gene, J gene, D gene, clone size, CDR3 DNA, CDR3 protein. The D gene is left open where the match is weak. Clone size is stated in some rows and not others, as once, few, many or a class when expanded.

>TRBV6-4|TRBJ2-3|TRBD2|NA
TGTGCCAGCAGTGTCGCGGGGGGGCCTCCAGATACGCAGTATTTT
CASSVAGGPPDTQYF
>TRBV13|TRBJ2-3|TRBD2|NA
TGTGCCAGCAGCTCTAGCGGGGGGGCCGTAGATACGCAGTATTTT
CASSSSGGAVDTQYF
>TRBV7-8|TRBJ2-1|TRBD2|NA
TGTGCCAGCAGCTTGCGCCGAGCTAGCGGGTTTTACAATGAGCAGTTCTTC
CASSLRRASGFYNEQFF
>TRBV7-2|TRBJ2-1|NA|NA
TGTGCCAGCAGCTTAGCGGCGGTCCCGCAAGGGCAGTTCTTC
CASSLAAVPQGQFF
>TRBV12-5|TRBJ1-3|NA|NA
TGTGCTAGTGCCTCCCCGGGACACAGCTCTGGAAACACCATATATTTT
CASASPGHSSGNTIYF
>TRBV2|TRBJ2-7|NA|NA
TGTGCCAGCAGTGTACGGGGGGCTTCAGACGAGCAGTACTTC
CASSVRGASDEQYF
>TRBV14|TRBJ2-1|TRBD1|NA
TGTGCCAGCAGCCAAGTTTATACGGGACAGGGGGCGCAGAGTGAGCAGTTCTTC
CASSQVYTGQGAQSEQFF
>TRBV6-1|TRBJ1-1|NA|NA
TGTGCCAGCAGTGAAGAGCTTCTCACTGAAGCTTTCTTT
CASSEELLTEAFF
>TRBV10-3|TRBJ1-1|TRBD1|NA
TGTGCCATCAGCGACCGGGAACAGGGGCAGGCTTTCTTT
CAISDREQGQAFF
>TRBV9|TRBJ1-2|TRBD1|NA
TGTGCCAGCAGCGCCCCGGGACAGGGGGCCTATGGCTACACCTTC
CASSAPGQGAYGYTF
>TRBV5-1|TRBJ2-1|NA|once
TGCGCCAGCGCCGAGCCGGGACTCCCAAATGAGCAGTTCTTC
CASAEPGLPNEQFF
>TRBV19|TRBJ2-1|TRBD2|NA
TGTGCCAGTAGTTACGCCGGGACTAGCGGGCGGAGGCCCTGGGGTGAGCAGTTCTTC
CASSYAGTSGRRPWGEQFF
>TRBV7-2|TRBJ1-6|TRBD1|NA
TGTGCCAGCAGCTTAGCCAAGGGACAGTATAATTCACCCCTCCACTTT
CASSLAKGQYNSPLHF
>TRBV5-1|TRBJ1-1|NA|NA
TGCGCCAGCAGCTTGGTATCAGGGAACACTGAAGCTTTCTTT
CASSLVSGNTEAFF
>TRBV9|TRBJ1-4|NA|NA
TGTGCCAGCAGCGTAGATTTAGATGAAAAACTGTTTTTT
CASSVDLDEKLFF
>TRBV30|TRBJ1-1|NA|few
TGTGCCTGGAGTGTAACGGGGATTGCTTTCTTT
CAWSVTGIAFF
>TRBV5-1|TRBJ2-3|TRBD2|NA
TGCGCCAGCAGCTTGGGTTCTAGCGGGGGGTCAGATACGCAGTATTTT
CASSLGSSGGSDTQYF
>TRBV7-2|TRBJ1-5|NA|NA
TGTGCCAGCAGCCAAGGGGAGGCTCAGCCCCAGCATTTT
CASSQGEAQPQHF
>TRBV2|TRBJ1-6|TRBD1|NA
TGTGCCAGCAGTGAAAAGCCAGGGGGCTATTCACCCCTCCACTTT
CASSEKPGGYSPLHF
>TRBV15|TRBJ1-1|NA|NA
TGTGCCACCAGCGATGGGCCAGGGACTGAAGCTTTCTTT
CATSDGPGTEAFF
>TRBV11-2|TRBJ1-3|TRBD1|NA
TGTGCCAGCAGCCCGGGACAGGGAGGAAGAAACACCATATATTTT
CASSPGQGGRNTIYF
>TRBV5-1|TRBJ2-1|NA|NA
TGCGCCAGCAGCCCAGACCGTCATGAGGGCAATGAGCAGTTCTTC
CASSPDRHEGNEQFF
>TRBV16|TRBJ2-7|NA|few
TGTGCCAGCAGCCGCCTAGGACTGGGCGAGCAGTACTTC
CASSRLGLGEQYF
>TRBV5-1|TRBJ2-7|TRBD2|NA
TGCGCCAGCAGCTTGGAACTAGCGGGGGGCGTCAACGAGCAGTACTTC
CASSLELAGGVNEQYF
>TRBV7-7|TRBJ2-1|NA|NA
TGTGCTAGCAGCCCCGGGGGTAGCGCTTACAATGAGCAGTTCTTC
CASSPGGSAYNEQFF
>TRBV30|TRBJ2-7|NA|once
TGTGCCTGGAGTCACGAGGGTGGCGAGCAGTACTTC
CAWSHEGGEQYF
>TRBV14|TRBJ1-5|NA|NA
TGTGCCAGCAGCCCAGTCAACAGGGGCAATCAGCCCCAGCATTTT
CASSPVNRGNQPQHF
>TRBV28|TRBJ2-1|NA|few
TGTGCCAGCAGTTTAAGGTCGCAGGGGAACTATGAGCAGTTCTTC
CASSLRSQGNYEQFF
>TRBV29-1|TRBJ2-3|TRBD2|few
TGCAGCGTTGGGGCTCTAGCGGGGAGCACAGATACGCAGTATTTT
CSVGALAGSTDTQYF
>TRBV2|TRBJ2-7|NA|NA
TGTGCCAGCACCTCTAGCCGACTCATTGCAGTCTACGAGCAGTACTTC
CASTSSRLIAVYEQYF
>TRBV4-2|TRBJ2-7|NA|NA
TGTGCCAGCAGCGTGGGGCTGGGGAAGTACGAGCAGTACTTC
CASSVGLGKYEQYF
>TRBV18|TRBJ1-4|NA|NA
TGTGCCAGCTCACTCCCCCACAGGGAAAGCACTGGAACTAATGAAAAACTGTTTTTT
CASSLPHRESTGTNEKLFF
>TRBV6-6|TRBJ1-4|NA|NA
TGTGCCAGCAGTTTTGGACACCCCGCAACTAATGAAAAACTGTTTTTT
CASSFGHPATNEKLFF
>TRBV19|TRBJ1-5|NA|NA
TGTGCCAGTAGTATTGGGGGGGGTGGGAGCAATCAGCCCCAGCATTTT
CASSIGGGGSNQPQHF
>TRBV30|TRBJ2-5|NA|NA
TGTGCCTGGAGTATAGGCGGCGAAGAGACCCAGTACTTC
CAWSIGGEETQYF
>TRBV29-1|TRBJ2-7|NA|NA
TGCAGCGCCACTAGGACTTCCTACGAGCAGTACTTC
CSATRTSYEQYF
>TRBV5-4|TRBJ1-1|NA|NA
TGTGCCAGCAGCTTCAGCCGGGGGGGCACTGAAGCTTTCTTT
CASSFSRGGTEAFF
>TRBV5-6|TRBJ2-1|NA|once
TGTGCCAGCAGCAGGAGAGGTGAGCAGTTCTTC
CASSRRGEQFF
>TRBV18|TRBJ1-3|NA|NA
TGTGCCAGCTCTGCGGGGACGAGCTCTGGAAACACCATATATTTT
CASSAGTSSGNTIYF
>TRBV19|TRBJ1-6|NA|NA
TGTGCCAGTAGTATCGGGATTAATTCACCCCTCCACTTT
CASSIGINSPLHF
>TRBV2|TRBJ2-7|NA|NA
TGTGCCAGCAGCTACCAGGTGGCCGAGCAGTACTTC
CASSYQVAEQYF
>TRBV5-1|TRBJ2-7|TRBD1|NA
TGCGCCAGCAGCTGGGGGGGACAGGGCTCCTACGAGCAGTACTTC
CASSWGGQGSYEQYF
>TRBV2|TRBJ2-7|TRBD1|NA
TGTGCCAGCAAATGGACAGGGGGAACAGGAGACGAGCAGTACTTC
CASKWTGGTGDEQYF
>TRBV9|TRBJ1-4|TRBD1|NA
TGTGCCAGCAGCGCCCTACAGGGGAGTTCTAATGAAAAACTGTTTTTT
CASSALQGSSNEKLFF
>TRBV19|TRBJ1-5|NA|NA
TGTGCCAGTACTGGCAGGGGCCCCCCGGTAGGGAATCAGCCCCAGCATTTT
CASTGRGPPVGNQPQHF
>TRBV28|TRBJ1-4|NA|NA
TGTGCCAGCAGTTTTGTGTCAGACAGTAATGAAAAACTGTTTTTT
CASSFVSDSNEKLFF
>TRBV5-4|TRBJ2-1|TRBD1|NA
TGTGCCAGCAGCTTGGGGGGGACAGACAATGAGCAGTTCTTC
CASSLGGTDNEQFF